This TCR beta chain was identified during a study of neurological immune-mediated disorders (dated by TCRdb to the late 2010s). Regarding the study in general: Peripheral blood TCR-beta repertoires from patients with HTLV-I-associated myelopathy (HAM/TSP), patients with multiple sclerosis, and healthy controls were compared in the study using UMI-based sequencing. Longitudinal samples, technical triplicates and paired sorted CD4+ and CD8+ T-cell subsets, alongside PBMC samples, were included among the 90 to 130 TCR-beta libraries. Longitudinal HAM/TSP and healthy donors had 3 time-points each (about 3-45 month intervals). The cohort included approximately 70 subjects: approximately 14 with HAM/TSP, around 34 with multiple sclerosis, and around 20 healthy controls.

About this clonotype itself: The antigen it recognizes is unknown. Base qualities were left out, and no much larger clone turns up one base away.

cDNA synthesis used template-switch 5'RACE with a primer carrying a 10-nucleotide random unique molecular identifier tagging each TCR transcript. Every sequencing run yielded over 170 million TCR-beta sequences covering 15-18 subjects. The RNeasy kit was used for extraction of total RNA. The KAPA Real-time Library Amplification kit was used to amplify TCR-beta VDJ regions with primers targeting the TCR constant region and the 5'RACE anchor. Sample indexes and Illumina adaptors were added in a first PCR, after which library yield was increased in a second PCR. After purification with Ampure beads, the TCR product of roughly 650 bp was size-selected on a 2% E-gel SizeSelection system. Before pooling, library quality was assessed on a Bioanalyzer, concentration was determined with Qubit, and library quantification was performed with the Kapa Library Quantification kit. An Illumina HiSeq 2500 was used to sequence the libraries paired-end at 2 x 150 bp. To increase sequence diversity, about 25-31% phiX was spiked into each library pool. Concerning the study's data processing: Quality-filtered reads were processed with the UMI-based MiGEC pipeline, which removed over 75% of raw TCR sequences during error correction. VDJ genes were aligned to IMGT germline references, and clonotypes were defined by unique CDR3 amino acid sequence plus V-J genes. VDJtools evaluated clonal expansion, Shannon diversity and CDR3 relatedness (CalcPairwiseDistances, ClusterSamples); CLCbio workbench built phylogenetic trees. Using coefficient-of-variation modelling across technical triplicates, the study counted a clone as expanded if it had at least 8 unique UMIs. TCRdb cleaned the public reads at Q25 with fastp, built clones with MiXCR and kept in-frame beta chains. Entries that share a CDR3 protein sequence are merged under the most common genes and DNA. TCRdb assigned the V and J calls; the authors' analysis was not used. The sample has about 60,000 distinct CDR3 sequences on record, approximately 12% of them singletons. Together, the top ten hold around 7% of the sample.

The label giving this sample's time point can be read as: longitudinal time-point 1 (baseline). For unsorted PBMC libraries, 2 million PBMCs were used after storage in RNAlater at -80 degrees C until RNA extraction. Peripheral blood was subjected to Ficoll-Hypaque density gradient centrifugation to isolate PBMCs, which were then cryopreserved in liquid nitrogen. Findings and caveats that apply to the study as a whole: Expanded clones from different subjects shared no identical CDR3 amino acid sequences, which suggests that TCR-beta repertoires were private in all groups. TCR clonal expansion was highest in HAM/TSP patients and lowest in MS patients, with MS patients falling below even healthy controls.

Sequences were obtained from PBMCs. The source is a male donor with HTLV-1-associated myelopathy (HAM/TSP).

The CDR3 corresponds to CASSPRDHSYNEQFF. At the DNA level, the sequence is TGCGCCAGCAGCCCCAGGGACCACTCCTACAATGAGCAGTTCTTC. This chain is built from TRBV5-1 and TRBJ2-1; the D region may be TRBD1 or TRBD2, each matching 5 bases equally. Trimming costs V 4 bases and J 0 bases, and their ends lie 11 bases apart. In the germline V gene, CDR1 corresponds to SGHRS and CDR2 to YFSETQ. The CDR3 spans 15 residues, from the cysteine through the phenylalanine. This entry keeps only the CDR3 DNA: 45 bases, framed from base 1.